The TCR beta chain under discussion was sequenced for a study of T cells after posttransplantation cyclophosphamide. Generated by immunoSEQ multiplex PCR, the TCRdb table keeps only in-frame clones and is missing some. The sample contains roughly 20,000 clones, around 68% of which appear only once. Comments on this clone: The antigen is unknown.

Treatment was busulfan-fludarabine conditioning, a marrow graft, and cyclophosphamide on days +3 and +4. V was cut by 5 bases and J by 7 bases, with 14 bases left in between. Per germline, CDR1 SGHAT and CDR2 FQNNGV. This CDR3 comprises 13 residues. Notes on the study in general: TRB clonality was highly associated with recipient CMV seropositivity and reactivation.

Sample: PBMCs, taken after an allogeneic stem cell transplant with post-transplant cyclophosphamide. The V and J genes are TRBV11-2 and TRBJ1-2; D ambiguous. The TCR originated in a young adult male patient who received an allogeneic stem cell transplant from a related donor, was CMV-positive, and had acute GVHD only. Part of the T cell pool may stem from the graft donor. DNA of the CDR3: TGTGCCAGCAGCCCGAGGCGGGCCGGTGGCTACACCTTC. It codes for CASSPRRAGGYTF.